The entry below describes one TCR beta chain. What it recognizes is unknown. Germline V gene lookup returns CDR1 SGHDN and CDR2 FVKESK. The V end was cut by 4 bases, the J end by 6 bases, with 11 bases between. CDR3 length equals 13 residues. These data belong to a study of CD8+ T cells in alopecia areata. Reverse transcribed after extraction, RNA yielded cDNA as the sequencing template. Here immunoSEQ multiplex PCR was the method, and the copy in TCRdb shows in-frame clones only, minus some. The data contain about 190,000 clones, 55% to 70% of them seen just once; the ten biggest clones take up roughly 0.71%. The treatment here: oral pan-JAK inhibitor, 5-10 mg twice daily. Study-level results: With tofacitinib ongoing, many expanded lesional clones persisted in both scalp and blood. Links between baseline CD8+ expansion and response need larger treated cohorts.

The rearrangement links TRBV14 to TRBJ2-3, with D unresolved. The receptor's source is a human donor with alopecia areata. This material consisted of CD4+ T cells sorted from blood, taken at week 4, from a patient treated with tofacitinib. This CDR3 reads CASSPELGDTQYF. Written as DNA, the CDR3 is TGTGCCAGCAGCCCCGAACTGGGTGATACGCAGTATTTT.